This T cell receptor beta chain was sequenced for a study of T cell changes during pregnancy in multiple sclerosis. CDR3 length: 16 residues. From germline, CDR1 is SEHNR and CDR2 FQNEAQ (reference sequence). Trimming left V 1 base short and J 4 bases short, with 16 bases between. Using immunoSEQ multiplex PCR, the repertoire was profiled, and TCRdb retains in-frame clones only, with some absent. The data contain some 29,000 clones, under 90% of them singletons. The input for sequencing was CD4+ T cells from peripheral blood mononuclear cells, taken in the first trimester of pregnancy. V usage is TRBV7-9 and J usage is TRBJ1-2; the D gene is possibly TRBD1 (5 bases). This receptor was taken from a female donor in good health, enrolled as a control in a pregnancy study. The CDR3 nucleotides read TGTGCCAGCAGCTTAGAAGGGGTCCGAAGGACCTATGGCTACACCTTC. Translating gives CASSLEGVRRTYGYTF. Variable domain in full (rest from reference TRBV7-9 and TRBJ1-2): DTGVSQNPRHKITKRGQNVTFRCDPISEHNRLYWYRQTLGQGPEFLTYFQNEAQLEKSRLLSDRFSAERPKGSFSTLEIQRTEQGDSAMYLCASSLEGVRRTYGYTFGSGTRLTVV.